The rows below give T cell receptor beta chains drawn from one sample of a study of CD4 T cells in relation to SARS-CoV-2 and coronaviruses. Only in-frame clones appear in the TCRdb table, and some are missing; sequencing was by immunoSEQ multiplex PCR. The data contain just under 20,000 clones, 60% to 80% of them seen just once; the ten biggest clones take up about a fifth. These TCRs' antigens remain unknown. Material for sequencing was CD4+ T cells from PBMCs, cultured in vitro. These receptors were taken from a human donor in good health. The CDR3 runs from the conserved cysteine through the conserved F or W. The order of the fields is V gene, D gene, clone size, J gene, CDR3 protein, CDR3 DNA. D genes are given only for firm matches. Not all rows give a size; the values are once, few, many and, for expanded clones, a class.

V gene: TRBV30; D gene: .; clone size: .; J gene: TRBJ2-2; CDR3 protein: CAWSVHAGDFLNTGELFF; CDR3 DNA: TGTGCCTGGAGTGTTCACGCTGGGGACTTTTTGAACACCGGGGAGCTGTTTTTT
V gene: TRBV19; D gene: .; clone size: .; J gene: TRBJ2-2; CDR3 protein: CASTGAPGELFF; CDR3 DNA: TGTGCCAGTACAGGGGCCCCCGGGGAGCTGTTTTTT
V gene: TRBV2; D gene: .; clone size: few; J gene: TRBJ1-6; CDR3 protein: CASSDSSYNSPLHF; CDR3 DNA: TGTGCCAGCAGTGACAGCTCCTATAATTCACCCCTCCACTTT
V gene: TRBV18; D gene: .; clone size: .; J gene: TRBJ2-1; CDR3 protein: CASSPDRLNEQFF; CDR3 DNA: TGTGCCAGCTCACCAGACAGGCTCAATGAGCAGTTCTTC
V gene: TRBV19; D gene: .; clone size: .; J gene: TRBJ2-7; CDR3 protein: CASALEPYEQYF; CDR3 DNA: TGTGCCAGTGCCCTTGAACCCTACGAGCAGTACTTC
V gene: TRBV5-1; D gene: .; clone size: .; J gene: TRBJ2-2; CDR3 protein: CASSSNAGGVGELFF; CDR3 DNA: TGCGCCAGCAGCTCGAATGCAGGGGGGGTCGGGGAGCTGTTTTTT
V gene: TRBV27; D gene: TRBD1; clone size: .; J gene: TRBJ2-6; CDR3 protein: CASSPTGWFTRGANVLTF; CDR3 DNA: TGTGCCAGCAGCCCGACAGGGTGGTTTACGCGGGGGGCCAACGTCCTGACTTTC
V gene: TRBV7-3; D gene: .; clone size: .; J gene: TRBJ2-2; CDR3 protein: CASSLGDTGELFF; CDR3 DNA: TGTGCCAGCAGCTTAGGGGACACCGGGGAGCTGTTTTTT
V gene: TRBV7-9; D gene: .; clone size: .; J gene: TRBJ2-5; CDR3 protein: CASRRTEETQYF; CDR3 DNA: TGTGCCAGCCGAAGGACGGAAGAGACCCAGTACTTC
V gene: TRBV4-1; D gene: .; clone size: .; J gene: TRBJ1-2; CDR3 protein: CASSQDRVPSGYTF; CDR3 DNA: TGCGCCAGCAGCCAAGACAGGGTCCCGAGCGGCTACACCTTC
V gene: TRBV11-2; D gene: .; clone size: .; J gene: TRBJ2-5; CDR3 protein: CASSRDRQETQYF; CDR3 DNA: TGTGCCAGCAGCAGAGACAGGCAAGAGACCCAGTACTTC
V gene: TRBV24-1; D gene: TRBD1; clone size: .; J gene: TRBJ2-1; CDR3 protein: CATSDPGTGIGDEQFF; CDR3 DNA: TGTGCCACCAGTGATCCCGGGACAGGGATAGGGGATGAGCAGTTCTTC
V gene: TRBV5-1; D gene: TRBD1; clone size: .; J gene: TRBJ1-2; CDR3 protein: CASSRDRADGYTF; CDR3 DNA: TGCGCCAGCAGCCGGGACAGGGCCGATGGCTACACCTTC
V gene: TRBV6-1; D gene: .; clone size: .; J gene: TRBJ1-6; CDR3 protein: CASSEGPDGNSPLHF; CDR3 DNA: TGTGCCAGCAGTGAAGGGCCCGACGGTAATTCACCCCTCCACTTT
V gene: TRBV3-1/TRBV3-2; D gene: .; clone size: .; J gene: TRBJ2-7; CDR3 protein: CASSQQAGSGYEQYF; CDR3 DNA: TGTGCCAGCAGCCAACAAGCCGGGTCAGGTTACGAGCAGTACTTC
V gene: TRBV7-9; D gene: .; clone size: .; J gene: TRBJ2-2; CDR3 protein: CASTPLTGELFF; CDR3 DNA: TGTGCCAGCACTCCACTCACCGGGGAGCTGTTTTTT
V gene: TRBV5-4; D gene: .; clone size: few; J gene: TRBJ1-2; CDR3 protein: CASSSLRVRGYTF; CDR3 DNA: TGTGCCAGCAGCTCGCTTCGGGTGAGGGGCTACACCTTC
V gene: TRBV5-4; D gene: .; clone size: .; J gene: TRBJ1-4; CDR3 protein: CASSFAGVDEKLFF; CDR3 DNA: TGTGCCAGCAGCTTTGCAGGGGTGGATGAAAAACTGTTTTTT
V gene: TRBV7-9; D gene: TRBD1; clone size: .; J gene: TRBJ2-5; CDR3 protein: CASSLAGQQAETQYF; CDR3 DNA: TGTGCCAGCAGCTTAGCGGGACAGCAAGCGGAGACCCAGTACTTC
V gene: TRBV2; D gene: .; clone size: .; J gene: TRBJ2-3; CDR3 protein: CAIRPGDRTDTQYF; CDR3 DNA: TGTGCCATCCGCCCGGGCGACCGCACAGATACGCAGTATTTT
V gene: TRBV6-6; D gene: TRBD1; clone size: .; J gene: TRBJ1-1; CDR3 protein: CASSYPGQLTEAFF; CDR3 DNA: TGTGCCAGCAGTTACCCGGGACAGCTCACTGAAGCTTTCTTT
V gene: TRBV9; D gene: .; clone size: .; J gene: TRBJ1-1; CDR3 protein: CASSVVSAGAEAFF; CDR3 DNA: TGTGCCAGCAGCGTAGTTTCGGCGGGCGCTGAAGCTTTCTTT
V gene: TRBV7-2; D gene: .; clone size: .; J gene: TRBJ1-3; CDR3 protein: CASSFHRNTIYF; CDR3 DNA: TGTGCCAGCAGCTTTCATAGAAACACCATATATTTT
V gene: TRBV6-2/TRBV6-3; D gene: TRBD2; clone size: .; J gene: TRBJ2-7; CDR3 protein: CASSYSASGATQQYF; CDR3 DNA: TGTGCCAGCAGTTACTCCGCTAGCGGGGCCACTCAGCAGTACTTC
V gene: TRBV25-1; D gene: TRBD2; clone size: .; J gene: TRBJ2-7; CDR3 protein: CASSGPEAGGLYEQYF; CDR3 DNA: TGTGCCAGCAGTGGTCCAGAGGCGGGGGGCCTCTACGAGCAGTACTTC
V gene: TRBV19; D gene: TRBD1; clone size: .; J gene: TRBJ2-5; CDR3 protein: CASSKSGGQETQYF; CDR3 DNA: TGTGCCAGTAGTAAATCAGGGGGCCAAGAGACCCAGTACTTC
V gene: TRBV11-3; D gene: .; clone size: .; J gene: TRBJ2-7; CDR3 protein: CASSLRGHSYEQYF; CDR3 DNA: TGTGCCAGCAGCTTACGGGGGCACTCCTACGAGCAGTACTTC
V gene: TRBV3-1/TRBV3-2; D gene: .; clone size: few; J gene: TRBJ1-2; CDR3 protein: CASSPGEGYGYTF; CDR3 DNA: TGTGCCAGCAGTCCAGGGGAGGGTTATGGCTACACCTTC
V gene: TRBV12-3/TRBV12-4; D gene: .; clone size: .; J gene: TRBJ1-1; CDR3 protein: CASGFDANTEAFF; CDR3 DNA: TGTGCCAGCGGGTTTGACGCGAACACTGAAGCTTTCTTT
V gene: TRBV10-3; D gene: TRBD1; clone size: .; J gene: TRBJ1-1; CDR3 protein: CAISRGQGSAEAFF; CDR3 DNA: TGTGCCATCAGTCGCGGACAGGGAAGTGCTGAAGCTTTCTTT
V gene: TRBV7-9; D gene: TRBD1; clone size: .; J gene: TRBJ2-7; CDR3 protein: CASSTTGGYYEQYF; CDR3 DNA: TGTGCCAGCAGCACGACAGGGGGCTACTACGAGCAGTACTTC
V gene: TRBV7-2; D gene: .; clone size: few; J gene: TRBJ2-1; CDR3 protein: CASSLAGGPNEQFF; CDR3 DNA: TGTGCCAGCAGCTTAGCGGGGGGGCCAAATGAGCAGTTCTTC
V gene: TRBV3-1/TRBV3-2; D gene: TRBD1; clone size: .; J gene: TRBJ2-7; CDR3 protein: CASSGQGYEQYF; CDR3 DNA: TGTGCCAGCAGCGGACAGGGCTACGAGCAGTACTTC
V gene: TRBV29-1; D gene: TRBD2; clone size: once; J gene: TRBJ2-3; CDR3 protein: CSVDASGRATDTQYF; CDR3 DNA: TGCAGCGTTGACGCTAGCGGGAGGGCCACAGATACGCAGTATTTT
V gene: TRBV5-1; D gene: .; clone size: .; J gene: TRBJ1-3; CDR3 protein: CASSLGPQSDGNTIYF; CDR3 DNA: TGCGCCAGCAGCTTGGGGCCCCAATCCGATGGAAACACCATATATTTT
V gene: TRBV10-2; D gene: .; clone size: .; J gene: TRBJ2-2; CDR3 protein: CASSATSSGTGELFF; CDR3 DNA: TGCGCCAGCAGTGCGACTAGTTCGGGCACCGGGGAGCTGTTTTTT
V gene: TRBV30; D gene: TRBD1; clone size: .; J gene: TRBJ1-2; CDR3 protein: CAWATGESYGYTF; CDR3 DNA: TGTGCCTGGGCGACAGGGGAAAGCTATGGCTACACCTTC
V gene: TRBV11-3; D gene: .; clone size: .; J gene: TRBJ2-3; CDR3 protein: CASSLGGAPTDTQYF; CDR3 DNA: TGTGCCAGCAGCTTGGGGGGGGCACCCACAGATACGCAGTATTTT
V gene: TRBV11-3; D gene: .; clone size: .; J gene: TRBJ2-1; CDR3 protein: CASSLNSHNEQFF; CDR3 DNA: TGTGCCAGCAGCTTAAACAGCCACAATGAGCAGTTCTTC
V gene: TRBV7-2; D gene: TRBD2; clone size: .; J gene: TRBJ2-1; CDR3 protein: CASSLASGRTNEQFF; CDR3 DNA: TGTGCCAGCAGCTTAGCTAGCGGGAGGACTAATGAGCAGTTCTTC
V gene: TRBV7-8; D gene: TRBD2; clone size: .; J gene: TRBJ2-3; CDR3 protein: CASSFRGGRGVSTDTQYF; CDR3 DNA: TGTGCCAGCAGCTTTCGGGGGGGCCGTGGGGTAAGCACAGATACGCAGTATTTT
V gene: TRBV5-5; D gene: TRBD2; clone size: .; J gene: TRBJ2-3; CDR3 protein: CASSLGARAGGTDTQYF; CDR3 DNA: TGTGCCAGCAGCTTGGGGGCTCGGGCGGGAGGCACAGATACGCAGTATTTT
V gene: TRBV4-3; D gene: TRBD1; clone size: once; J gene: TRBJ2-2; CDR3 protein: CASSQDPDRPLFF; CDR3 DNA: TGCGCCAGCAGCCAAGATCCGGACAGGCCGCTGTTTTTT
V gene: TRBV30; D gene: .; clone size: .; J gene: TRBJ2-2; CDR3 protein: CAWSVKQGNTGELFF; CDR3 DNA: TGTGCCTGGAGTGTAAAGCAGGGGAACACCGGGGAGCTGTTTTTT
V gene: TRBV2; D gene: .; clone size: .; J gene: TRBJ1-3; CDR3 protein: CASSGGHSGNTIYF; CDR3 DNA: TGTGCCAGCAGTGGCGGACACTCTGGAAACACCATATATTTT
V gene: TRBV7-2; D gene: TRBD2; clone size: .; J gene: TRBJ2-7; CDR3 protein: CASSLFGGGEGEQYF; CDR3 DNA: TGTGCCAGCAGCTTATTCGGCGGGGGGGAAGGGGAGCAGTACTTC
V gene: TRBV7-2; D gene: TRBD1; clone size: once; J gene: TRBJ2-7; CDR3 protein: CASSLVGTGLYEQYF; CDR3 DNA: TGTGCCAGCAGCTTAGTTGGGACAGGGCTCTACGAGCAGTACTTC
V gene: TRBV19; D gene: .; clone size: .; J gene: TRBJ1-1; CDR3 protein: CASSIGGMGATTEAFF; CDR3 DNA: TGTGCCAGTAGTATCGGAGGGATGGGGGCGACCACTGAAGCTTTCTTT
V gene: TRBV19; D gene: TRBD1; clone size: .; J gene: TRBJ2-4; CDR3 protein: CASSGGQGENIQYF; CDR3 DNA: TGTGCCAGTAGTGGGGGACAGGGGGAGAACATTCAGTACTTC
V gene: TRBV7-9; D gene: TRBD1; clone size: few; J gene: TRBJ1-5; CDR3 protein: CASSYTGENNQPQHF; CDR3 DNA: TGTGCCAGCAGCTACACAGGGGAGAACAATCAGCCCCAGCATTTT
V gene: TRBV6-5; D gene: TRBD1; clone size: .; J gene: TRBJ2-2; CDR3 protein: CASRARGLHTGELFF; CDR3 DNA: TGTGCCAGCAGGGCGAGGGGGCTACACACCGGGGAGCTGTTTTTT
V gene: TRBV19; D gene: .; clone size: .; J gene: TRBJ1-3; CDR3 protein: CASSPWGDGGNTIYF; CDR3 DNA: TGTGCCAGTAGCCCTTGGGGGGACGGTGGAAACACCATATATTTT
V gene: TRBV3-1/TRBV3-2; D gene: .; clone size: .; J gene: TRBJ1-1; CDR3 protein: CASSREGSTEAFF; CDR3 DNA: TGTGCCAGCAGCCGGGAAGGGAGCACTGAAGCTTTCTTT